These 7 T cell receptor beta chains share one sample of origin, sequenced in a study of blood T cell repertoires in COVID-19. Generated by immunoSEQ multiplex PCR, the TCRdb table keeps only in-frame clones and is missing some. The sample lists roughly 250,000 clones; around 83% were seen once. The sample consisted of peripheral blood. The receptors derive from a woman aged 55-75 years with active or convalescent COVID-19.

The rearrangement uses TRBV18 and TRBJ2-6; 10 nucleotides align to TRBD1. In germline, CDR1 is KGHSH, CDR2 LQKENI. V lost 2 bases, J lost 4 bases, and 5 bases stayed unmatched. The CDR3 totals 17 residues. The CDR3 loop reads CASSPRTGGVGANVLTF. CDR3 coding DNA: TGTGCCAGCTCACCAAGGACAGGGGGGGTCGGGGCCAACGTCCTGACTTTC.

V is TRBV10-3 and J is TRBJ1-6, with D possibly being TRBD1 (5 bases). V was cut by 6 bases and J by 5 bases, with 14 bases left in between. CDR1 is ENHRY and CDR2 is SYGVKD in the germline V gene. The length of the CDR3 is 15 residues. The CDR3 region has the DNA TGTGCCATCAGCCCCTACAGGTCCGATAATTCACCCCTCCACTTT. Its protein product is CAISPYRSDNSPLHF.

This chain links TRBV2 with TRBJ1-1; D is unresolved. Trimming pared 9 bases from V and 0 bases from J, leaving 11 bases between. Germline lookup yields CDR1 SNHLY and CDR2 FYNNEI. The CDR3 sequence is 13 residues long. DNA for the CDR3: TGTGCCAGTCTCCCACCTATGAACACTGAAGCTTTCTTT. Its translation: CASLPPMNTEAFF.

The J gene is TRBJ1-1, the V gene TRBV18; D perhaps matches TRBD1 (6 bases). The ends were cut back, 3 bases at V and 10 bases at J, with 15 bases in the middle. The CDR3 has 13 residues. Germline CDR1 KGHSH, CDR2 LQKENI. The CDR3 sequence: CASSPGQQQGAFF. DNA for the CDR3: TGTGCCAGCTCACCTGGACAACAACAGGGAGCTTTCTTT.

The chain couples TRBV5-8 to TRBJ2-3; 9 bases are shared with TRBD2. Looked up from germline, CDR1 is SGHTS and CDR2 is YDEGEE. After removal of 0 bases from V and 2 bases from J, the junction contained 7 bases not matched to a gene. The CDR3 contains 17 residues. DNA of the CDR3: TGTGCCAGCAGCTTGGCCTCCGGGACTAGCCTCACAGATACGCAGTATTTT. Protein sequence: CASSLASGTSLTDTQYF. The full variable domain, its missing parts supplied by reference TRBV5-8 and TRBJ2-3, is EAGVTQSPTHLIKTRGQQATLRCSPISGHTSVYWYQQALGLGLQFLLWYDEGEERNRGNFPPRFSGRQFPNYSSELNVNALELEDSALYLCASSLASGTSLTDTQYFGPGTRLTVL.

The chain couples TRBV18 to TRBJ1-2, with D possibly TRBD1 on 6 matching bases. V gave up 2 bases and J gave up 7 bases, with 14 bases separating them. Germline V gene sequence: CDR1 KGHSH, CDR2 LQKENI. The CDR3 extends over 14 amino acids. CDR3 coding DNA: TGTGCCAGCTCACCAGTGGGCACAGGGTTTGGCTACACCTTC. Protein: CASSPVGTGFGYTF.

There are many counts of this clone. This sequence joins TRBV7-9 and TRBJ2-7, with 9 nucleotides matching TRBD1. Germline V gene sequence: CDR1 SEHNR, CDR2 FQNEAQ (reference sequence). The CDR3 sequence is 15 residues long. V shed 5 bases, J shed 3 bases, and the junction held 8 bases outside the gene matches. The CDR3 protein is CASSARQGVFYEQYF. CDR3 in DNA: TGTGCCAGCAGCGCAAGACAGGGGGTATTCTACGAGCAGTACTTC.